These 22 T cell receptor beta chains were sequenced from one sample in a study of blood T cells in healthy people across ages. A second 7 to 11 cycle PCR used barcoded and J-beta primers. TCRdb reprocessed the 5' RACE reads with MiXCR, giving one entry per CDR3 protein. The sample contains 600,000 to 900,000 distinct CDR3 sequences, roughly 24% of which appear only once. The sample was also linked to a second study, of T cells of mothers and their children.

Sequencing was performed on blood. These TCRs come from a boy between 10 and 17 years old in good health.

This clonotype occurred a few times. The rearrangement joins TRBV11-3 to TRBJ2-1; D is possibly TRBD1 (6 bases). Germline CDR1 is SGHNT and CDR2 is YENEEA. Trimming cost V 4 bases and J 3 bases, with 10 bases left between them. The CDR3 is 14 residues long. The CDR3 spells CASSSQGYYNEQFF. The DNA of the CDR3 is TGTGCCAGCAGCTCCCAGGGGTACTACAATGAGCAGTTCTTC.

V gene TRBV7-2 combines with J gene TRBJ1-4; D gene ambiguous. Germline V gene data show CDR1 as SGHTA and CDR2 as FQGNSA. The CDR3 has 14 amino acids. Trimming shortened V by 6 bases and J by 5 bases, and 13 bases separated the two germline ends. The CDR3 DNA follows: TGTGCCAGCAGTACCACCCGGGAAAATGAAAAACTGTTTTTT. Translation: CASSTTRENEKLFF.

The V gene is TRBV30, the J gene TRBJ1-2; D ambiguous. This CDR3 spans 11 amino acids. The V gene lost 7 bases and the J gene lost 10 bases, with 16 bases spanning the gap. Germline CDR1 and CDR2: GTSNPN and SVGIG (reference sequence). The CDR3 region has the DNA TGTGCCTCTTCAACGGCGGCCGACTACACCTTC. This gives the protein CASSTAADYTF.

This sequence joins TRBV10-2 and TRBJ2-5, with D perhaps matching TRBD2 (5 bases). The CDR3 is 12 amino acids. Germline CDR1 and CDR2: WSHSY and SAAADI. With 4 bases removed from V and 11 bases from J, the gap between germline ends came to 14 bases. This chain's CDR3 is CASSVPIGEQYF. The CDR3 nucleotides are TGCGCCAGCAGTGTCCCCATCGGGGAGCAGTACTTC.

The CDR3 DNA reads as TGCAGTGCTAGTAGCCAGCGGGGGTCCTACGAGCAGTACTTC. It specifies CSASSQRGSYEQYF. The J gene is TRBJ2-7, the V gene TRBV20-1; 8 bases are a match to TRBD2. Trimming at V came to 3 bases and at J to 1 base, leaving 5 bases not matched to a gene. Germline V gene lookup returns CDR1 DFQATT and CDR2 SNEGSKA (reference sequence). CDR3 length: 14 residues.

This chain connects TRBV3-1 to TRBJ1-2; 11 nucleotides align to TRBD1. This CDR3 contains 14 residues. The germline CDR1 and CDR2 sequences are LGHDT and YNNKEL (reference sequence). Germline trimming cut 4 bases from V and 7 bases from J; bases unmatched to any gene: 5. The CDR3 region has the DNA TGTGCCAGCAGCCTCCATGGACAGGGGGCTGGCTACACCTTC. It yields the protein CASSLHGQGAGYTF. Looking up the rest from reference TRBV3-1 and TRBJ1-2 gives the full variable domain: DTAVSQTPKYLVTQMGNDKSIKCEQNLGHDTMYWYKQDSKKFLKIMFSYNNKELIINETVPNRFSPKSPDKAHLNLHINSLELGDSAVYFCASSLHGQGAGYTFGSGTRLTVV.

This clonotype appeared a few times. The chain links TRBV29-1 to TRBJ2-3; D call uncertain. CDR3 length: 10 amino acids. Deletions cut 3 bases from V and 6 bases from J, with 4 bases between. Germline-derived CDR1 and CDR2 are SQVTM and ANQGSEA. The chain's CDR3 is CSVEDDTQYF. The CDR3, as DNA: TGCAGCGTTGAGGACGATACGCAGTATTTT.

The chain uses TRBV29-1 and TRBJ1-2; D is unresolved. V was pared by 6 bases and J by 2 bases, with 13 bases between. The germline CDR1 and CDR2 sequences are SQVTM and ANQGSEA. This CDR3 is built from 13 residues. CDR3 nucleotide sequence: TGCAGCGTAGGACTGTCGGTAAACTATGGCTACACCTTC. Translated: CSVGLSVNYGYTF.

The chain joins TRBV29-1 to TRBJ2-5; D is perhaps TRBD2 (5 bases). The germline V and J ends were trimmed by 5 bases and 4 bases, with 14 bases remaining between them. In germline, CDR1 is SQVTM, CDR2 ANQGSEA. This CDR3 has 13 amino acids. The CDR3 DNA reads TGCAGCGTTACCAGACGGGGAAGAGAGACCCAGTACTTC. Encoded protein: CSVTRRGRETQYF.

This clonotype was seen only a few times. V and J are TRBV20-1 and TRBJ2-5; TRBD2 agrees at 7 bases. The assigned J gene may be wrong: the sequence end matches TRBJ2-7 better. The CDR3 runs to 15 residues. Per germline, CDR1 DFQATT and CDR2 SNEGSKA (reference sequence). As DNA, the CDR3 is TGCAGTGCTAGAGATCTCGGGAGGAGGTCCTACGAGCAGTACTTC. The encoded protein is CSARDLGRRSYEQYF.

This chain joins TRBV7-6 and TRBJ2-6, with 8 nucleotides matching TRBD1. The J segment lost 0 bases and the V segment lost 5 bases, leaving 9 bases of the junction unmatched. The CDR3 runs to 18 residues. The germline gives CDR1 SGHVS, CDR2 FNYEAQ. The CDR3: CASSPGTGAPSGANVLTF. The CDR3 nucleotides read TGTGCCAGCAGCCCCGGGACAGGCGCCCCCTCTGGGGCCAACGTCCTGACTTTC.

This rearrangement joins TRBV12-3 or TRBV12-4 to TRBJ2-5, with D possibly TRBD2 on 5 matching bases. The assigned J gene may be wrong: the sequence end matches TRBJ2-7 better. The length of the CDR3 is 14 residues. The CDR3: CASSSGLGLYEQYF. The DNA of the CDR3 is TGTGCCAGCAGTAGTGGACTGGGTCTCTACGAGCAGTACTTC.

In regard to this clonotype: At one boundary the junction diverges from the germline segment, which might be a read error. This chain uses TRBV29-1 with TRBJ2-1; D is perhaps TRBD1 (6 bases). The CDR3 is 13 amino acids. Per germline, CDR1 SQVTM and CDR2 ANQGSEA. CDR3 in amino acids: CSVQEGVSVEQFF. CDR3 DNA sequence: TGCAGCGTTCAAGAGGGGGTCAGCGTTGAGCAGTTCTTC.

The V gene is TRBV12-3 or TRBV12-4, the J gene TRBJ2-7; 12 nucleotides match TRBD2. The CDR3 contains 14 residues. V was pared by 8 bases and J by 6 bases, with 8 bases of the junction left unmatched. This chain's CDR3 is CASSSGGEFVEQYF. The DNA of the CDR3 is TGTGCCAGCTCTAGCGGGGGGGAATTCGTCGAGCAGTACTTC.

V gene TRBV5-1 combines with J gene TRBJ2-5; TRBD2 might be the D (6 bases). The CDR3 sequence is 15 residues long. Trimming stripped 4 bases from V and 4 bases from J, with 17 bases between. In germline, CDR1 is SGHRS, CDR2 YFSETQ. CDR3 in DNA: TGCGCCAGCAGCACCTCCCGGGGAGCGGGAGAGACCCAGTACTTC. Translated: CASSTSRGAGETQYF.

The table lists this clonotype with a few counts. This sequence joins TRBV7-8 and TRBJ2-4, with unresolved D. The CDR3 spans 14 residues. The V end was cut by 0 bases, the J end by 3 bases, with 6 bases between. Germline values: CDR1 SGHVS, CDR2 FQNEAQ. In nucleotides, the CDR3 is TGTGCCAGCAGCTTAGCCCAGGTCAAAAACATTCAGTACTTC. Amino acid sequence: CASSLAQVKNIQYF.

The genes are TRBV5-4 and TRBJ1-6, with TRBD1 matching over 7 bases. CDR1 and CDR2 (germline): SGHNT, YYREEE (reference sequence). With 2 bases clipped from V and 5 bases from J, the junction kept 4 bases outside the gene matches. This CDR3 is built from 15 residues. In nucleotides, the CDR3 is TGTGCCAGCAGCTTTAGGGGGCGGAATAATTCACCCCTCCACTTT. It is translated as CASSFRGRNNSPLHF. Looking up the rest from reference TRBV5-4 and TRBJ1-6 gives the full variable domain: ETGVTQSPTHLIKTRGQQVTLRCSSQSGHNTVSWYQQALGQGPQFIFQYYREEENGRGNFPPRFSGLQFPNYSSELNVNALELDDSALYLCASSFRGRNNSPLHFGNGTRLTVT.

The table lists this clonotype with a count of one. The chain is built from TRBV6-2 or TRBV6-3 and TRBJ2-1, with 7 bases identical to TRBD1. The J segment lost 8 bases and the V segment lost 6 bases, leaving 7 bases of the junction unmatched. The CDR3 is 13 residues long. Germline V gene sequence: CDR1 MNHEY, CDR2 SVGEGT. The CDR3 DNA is TGTGCCAGCAGGACAGACAGGGAAGATGAGCAGTTCTTC. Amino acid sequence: CASRTDREDEQFF.

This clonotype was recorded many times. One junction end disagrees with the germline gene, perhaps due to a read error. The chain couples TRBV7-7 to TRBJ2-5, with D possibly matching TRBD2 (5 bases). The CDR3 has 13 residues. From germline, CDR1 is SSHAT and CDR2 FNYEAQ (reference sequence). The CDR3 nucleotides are TGTGCTAGCAGCCCGGGATTCAAAGAGACCCAGTACTTC. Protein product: CASSPGFKETQYF.

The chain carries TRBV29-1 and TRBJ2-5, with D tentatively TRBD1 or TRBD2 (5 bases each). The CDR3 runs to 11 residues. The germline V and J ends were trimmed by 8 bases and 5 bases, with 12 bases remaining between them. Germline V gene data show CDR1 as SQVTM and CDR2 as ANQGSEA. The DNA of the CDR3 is TGCAGCTCCGGACGGGGCGAGACCCAGTACTTC. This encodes CSSGRGETQYF.

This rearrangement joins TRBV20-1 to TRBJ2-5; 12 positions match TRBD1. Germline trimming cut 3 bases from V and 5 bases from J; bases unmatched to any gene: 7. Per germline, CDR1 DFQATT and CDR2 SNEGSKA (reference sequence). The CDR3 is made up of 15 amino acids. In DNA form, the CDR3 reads TGCAGTGCTAGTGGGGACAGGGGGCAACAGGAGACCCAGTACTTC. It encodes CSASGDRGQQETQYF.

CDR3 sequence: CASSVGTGSETQYF. The CDR3 DNA follows: TGCGCCAGCAGCGTCGGGACAGGGAGTGAGACCCAGTACTTC. The chain has TRBV5-1 and TRBJ2-5, with 9 bases identical to TRBD1. The CDR3 contains 14 residues. Per the germline V gene, CDR1 is SGHRS and CDR2 is YFSETQ. Unmatched junction bases numbered 6, after V lost 4 bases and J lost 5 bases.